The 7 T cell receptor beta chains reported below all come from one sample, sequenced in a study of CXCR3-negative and CXCR3-positive naive CD8 T cells. The authors prepared UMI-labeled TRB cDNA libraries by 5' RACE. Following a re-call of the 5' RACE reads, TCRdb has one entry per CDR3 protein and lacks DNA. This listing includes some 66,000 distinct CDR3 sequences. Sequencing was carried out using naive CXCR3- CD8+ T cells from blood. Subset described: CD45RO-CCR7+CD27+CD95- naive CD8+ T cells lacking CXCR3 (TNR3-). These receptors originate from a human donor in good health. Some clones in this sample may be carry-over from other donors' samples.

The chain couples TRBV20-1 to TRBJ1-1. The CDR3 is made up of 13 amino acids. Germline V gives CDR1 DFQATT, CDR2 SNEGSKA (reference sequence). The CDR3 is CSARVLTGTEAFF.

The chain carries TRBV7-9 and TRBJ1-1; lacking DNA, the TRBD1 call made by TCRdb goes unchecked. Germline assignment: CDR1 SEHNR and CDR2 FQNEAQ (reference sequence). The CDR3 runs to 19 residues. The CDR3 loop is CASSFPEGGAGVMNTEAFF.

The chain employs TRBV7-8 and TRBJ1-6. The length of the CDR3 is 13 residues. CDR1 is SGHVS, CDR2 FQNEAQ, per germline. This chain's CDR3 is CASSLGGTSPLHF.

The V gene is TRBV7-6, the J gene TRBJ2-7; TCRdb calls TRBD2, which cannot be checked without DNA. Germline lookup yields CDR1 SGHVS and CDR2 FNYEAQ. This CDR3 has 18 amino acids. The chain's CDR3 is CASSLGGSGGLSSHEQYF.

V gene TRBV9 combines with J gene TRBJ2-3. Looked up from germline, CDR1 is SGDLS and CDR2 is YYNGEE. The CDR3 has 16 residues. The CDR3 reads CASSVVASESPDTQYF.

The chain couples TRBV9 to TRBJ1-2. The CDR3 is 14 amino acids. The germline CDR1 and CDR2 sequences are SGDLS and YYNGEE. The CDR3 sequence is CASSVASQNYGYTF.

The chain carries TRBV7-6 and TRBJ2-5; the TCRdb call, TRBD1, lacks DNA for checking. The germline gives CDR1 SGHVS, CDR2 FNYEAQ. CDR3 length equals 14 residues. The CDR3 loop is CASSFGGAGETQYF.